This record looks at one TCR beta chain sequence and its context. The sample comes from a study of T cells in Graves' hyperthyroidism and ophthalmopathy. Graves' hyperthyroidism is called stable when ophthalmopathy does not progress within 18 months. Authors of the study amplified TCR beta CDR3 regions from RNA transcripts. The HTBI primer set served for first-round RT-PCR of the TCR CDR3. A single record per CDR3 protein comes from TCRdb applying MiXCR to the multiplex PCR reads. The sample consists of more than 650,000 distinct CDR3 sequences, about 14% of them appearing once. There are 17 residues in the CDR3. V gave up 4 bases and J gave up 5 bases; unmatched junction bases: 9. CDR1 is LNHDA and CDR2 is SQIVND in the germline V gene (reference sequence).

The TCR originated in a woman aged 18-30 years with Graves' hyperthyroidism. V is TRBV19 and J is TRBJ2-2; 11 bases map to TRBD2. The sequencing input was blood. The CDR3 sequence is CASSTWTSGSDTGELFF. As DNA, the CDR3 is TGTGCCAGTAGTACTTGGACTAGCGGGTCGGATACCGGGGAGCTGTTTTTT.